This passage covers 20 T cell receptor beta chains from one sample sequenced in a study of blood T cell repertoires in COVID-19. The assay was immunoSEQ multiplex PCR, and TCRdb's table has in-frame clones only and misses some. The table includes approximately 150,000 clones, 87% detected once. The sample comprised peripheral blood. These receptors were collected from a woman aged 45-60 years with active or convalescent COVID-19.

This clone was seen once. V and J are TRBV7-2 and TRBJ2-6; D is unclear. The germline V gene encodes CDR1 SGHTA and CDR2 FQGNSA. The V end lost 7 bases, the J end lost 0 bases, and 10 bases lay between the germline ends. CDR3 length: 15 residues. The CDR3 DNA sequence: TGTGCCAGCAACTCTTTTCACTCTGGGGCCAACGTCCTGACTTTC. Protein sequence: CASNSFHSGANVLTF.

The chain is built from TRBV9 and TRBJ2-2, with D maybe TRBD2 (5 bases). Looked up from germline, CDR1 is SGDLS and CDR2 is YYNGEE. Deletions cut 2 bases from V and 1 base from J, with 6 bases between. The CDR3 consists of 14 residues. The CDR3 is CASSVRVNTGELFF. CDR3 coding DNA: TGTGCCAGCAGCGTGAGGGTGAACACCGGGGAGCTGTTTTTT.

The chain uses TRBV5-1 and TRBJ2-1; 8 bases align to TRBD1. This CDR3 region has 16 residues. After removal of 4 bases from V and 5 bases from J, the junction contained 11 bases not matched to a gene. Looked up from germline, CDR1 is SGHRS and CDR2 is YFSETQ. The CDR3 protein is CASSPIEQGDDNEQFF. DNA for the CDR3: TGCGCCAGCAGCCCCATAGAACAGGGGGACGACAATGAGCAGTTCTTC.

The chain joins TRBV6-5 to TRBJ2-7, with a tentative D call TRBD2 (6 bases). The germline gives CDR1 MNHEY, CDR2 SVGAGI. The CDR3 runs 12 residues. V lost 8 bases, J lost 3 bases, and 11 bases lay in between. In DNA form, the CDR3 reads TGTGCCAGCTCGGAGGGCGTCTACGAGCAGTACTTC. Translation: CASSEGVYEQYF.

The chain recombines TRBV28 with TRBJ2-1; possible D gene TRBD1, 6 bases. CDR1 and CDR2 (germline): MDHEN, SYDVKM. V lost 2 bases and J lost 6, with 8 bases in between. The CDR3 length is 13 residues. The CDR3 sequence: CASSLGTPNEQFF. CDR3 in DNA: TGTGCCAGCAGTTTAGGGACACCCAATGAGCAGTTCTTC.

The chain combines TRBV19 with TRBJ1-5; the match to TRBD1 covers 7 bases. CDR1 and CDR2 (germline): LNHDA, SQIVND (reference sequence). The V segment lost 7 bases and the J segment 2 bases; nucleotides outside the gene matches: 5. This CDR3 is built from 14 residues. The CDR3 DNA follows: TGTGCCAGTACGGACAGGAGGGGCAATCAGCCCCAGCATTTT. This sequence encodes CASTDRRGNQPQHF.

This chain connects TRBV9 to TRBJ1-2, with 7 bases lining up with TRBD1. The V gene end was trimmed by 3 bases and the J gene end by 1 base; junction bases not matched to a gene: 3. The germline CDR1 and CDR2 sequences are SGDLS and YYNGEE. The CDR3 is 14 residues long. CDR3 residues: CASSGNRGNYGYTF. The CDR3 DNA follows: TGTGCCAGCAGCGGGAACAGGGGTAACTATGGCTACACCTTC.

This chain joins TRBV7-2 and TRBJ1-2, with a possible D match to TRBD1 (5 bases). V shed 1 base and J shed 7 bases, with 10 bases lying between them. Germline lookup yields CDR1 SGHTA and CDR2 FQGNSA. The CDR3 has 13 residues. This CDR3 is CASSLDLGAGYTF. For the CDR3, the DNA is TGTGCCAGCAGCTTAGATCTTGGGGCTGGCTACACCTTC. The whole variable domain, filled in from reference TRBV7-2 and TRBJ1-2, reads GAGVSQSPSNKVTEKGKDVELRCDPISGHTALYWYRQSLGQGLEFLIYFQGNSAPDKSGLPSDRFSAERTGGSVSTLTIQRTQQEDSAVYLCASSLDLGAGYTFGSGTRLTVV.

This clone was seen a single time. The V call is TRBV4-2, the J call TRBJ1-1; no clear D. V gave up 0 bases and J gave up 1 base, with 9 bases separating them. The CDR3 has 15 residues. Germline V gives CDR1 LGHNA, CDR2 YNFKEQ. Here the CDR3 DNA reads TGTGCCAGCAGCCAAGAGCTAGCGGGGAACACTGAAGCTTTCTTT. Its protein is CASSQELAGNTEAFF.

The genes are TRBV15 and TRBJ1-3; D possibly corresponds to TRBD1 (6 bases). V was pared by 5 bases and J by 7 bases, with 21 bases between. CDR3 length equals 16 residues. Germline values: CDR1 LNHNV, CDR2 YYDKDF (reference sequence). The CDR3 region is CATSGRVDSFFNTIYF. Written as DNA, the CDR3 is TGTGCCACCAGCGGCCGGGTGGACAGTTTCTTTAACACCATATATTTT.

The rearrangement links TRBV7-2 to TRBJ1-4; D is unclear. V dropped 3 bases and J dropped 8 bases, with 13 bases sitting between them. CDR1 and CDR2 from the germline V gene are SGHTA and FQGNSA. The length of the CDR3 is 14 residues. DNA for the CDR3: TGTGCCAGCAGCTTTAGTTCGGCGGGAGAAAAACTGTTTTTT. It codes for CASSFSSAGEKLFF.

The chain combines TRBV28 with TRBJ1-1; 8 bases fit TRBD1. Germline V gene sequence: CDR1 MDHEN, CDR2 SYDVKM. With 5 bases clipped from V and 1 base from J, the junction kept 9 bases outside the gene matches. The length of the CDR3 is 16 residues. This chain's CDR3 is CASSLSQGAGNTEAFF. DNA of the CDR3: TGTGCCAGCAGTCTCTCCCAGGGGGCGGGGAACACTGAAGCTTTCTTT.

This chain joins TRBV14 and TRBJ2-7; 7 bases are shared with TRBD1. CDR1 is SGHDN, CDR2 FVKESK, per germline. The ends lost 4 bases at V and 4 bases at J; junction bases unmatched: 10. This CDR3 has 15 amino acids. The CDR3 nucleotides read TGTGCCAGCAGCCTTGCCGGACAGGCCCGTTACGAGCAGTACTTC. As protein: CASSLAGQARYEQYF. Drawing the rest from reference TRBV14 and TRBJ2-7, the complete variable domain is EAGVTQFPSHSVIEKGQTVTLRCDPISGHDNLYWYRRVMGKEIKFLLHFVKESKQDESGMPNNRFLAERTGGTYSTLKVQPAELEDSGVYFCASSLAGQARYEQYFGPGTRLTVT.

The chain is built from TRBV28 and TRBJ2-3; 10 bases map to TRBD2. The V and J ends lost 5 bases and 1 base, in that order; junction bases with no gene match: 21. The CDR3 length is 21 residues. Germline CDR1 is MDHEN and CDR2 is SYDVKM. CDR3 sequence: CASSPGRTGNLLAGRTDTQYF. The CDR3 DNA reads TGTGCCAGCAGTCCAGGACGGACAGGGAACTTACTAGCGGGACGCACAGATACGCAGTATTTT.

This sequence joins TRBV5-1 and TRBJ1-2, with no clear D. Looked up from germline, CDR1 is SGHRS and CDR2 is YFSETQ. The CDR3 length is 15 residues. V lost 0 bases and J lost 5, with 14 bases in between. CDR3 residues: CASSLESARVYGYTF. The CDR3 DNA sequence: TGCGCCAGCAGCTTGGAATCAGCTCGGGTATATGGCTACACCTTC.

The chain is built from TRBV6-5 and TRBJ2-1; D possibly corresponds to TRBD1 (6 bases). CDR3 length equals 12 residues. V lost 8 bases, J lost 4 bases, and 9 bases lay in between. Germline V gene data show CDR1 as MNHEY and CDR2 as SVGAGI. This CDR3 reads CASGTPYNEQFF. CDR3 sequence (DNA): TGTGCCAGCGGGACACCTTACAATGAGCAGTTCTTC.

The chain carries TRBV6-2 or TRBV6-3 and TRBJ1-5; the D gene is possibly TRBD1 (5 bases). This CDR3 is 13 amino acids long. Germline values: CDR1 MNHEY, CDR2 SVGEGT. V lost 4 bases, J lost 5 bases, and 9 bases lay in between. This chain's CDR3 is CASSWQGHQPQHF. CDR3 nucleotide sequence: TGTGCCAGCAGTTGGCAGGGCCATCAGCCCCAGCATTTT.

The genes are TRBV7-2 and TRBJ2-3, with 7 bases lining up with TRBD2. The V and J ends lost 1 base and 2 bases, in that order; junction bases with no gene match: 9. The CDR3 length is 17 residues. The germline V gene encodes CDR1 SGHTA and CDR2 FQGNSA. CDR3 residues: CASSLVPSGSLTDTQYF. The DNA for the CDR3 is TGTGCCAGCAGCTTAGTCCCTAGCGGCAGCCTCACAGATACGCAGTATTTT.

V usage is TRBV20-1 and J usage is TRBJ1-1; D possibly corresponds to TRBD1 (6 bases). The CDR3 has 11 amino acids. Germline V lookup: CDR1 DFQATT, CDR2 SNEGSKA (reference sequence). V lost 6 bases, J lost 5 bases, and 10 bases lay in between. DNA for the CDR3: TGCAGTGCCGTGGACAGAACTGAAGCTTTCTTT. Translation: CSAVDRTEAFF.

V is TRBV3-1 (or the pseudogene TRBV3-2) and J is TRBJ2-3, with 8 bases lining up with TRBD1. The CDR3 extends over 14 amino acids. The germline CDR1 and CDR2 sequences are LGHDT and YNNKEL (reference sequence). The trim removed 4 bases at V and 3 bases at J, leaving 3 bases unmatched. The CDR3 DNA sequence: TGTGCCAGCAGCCGGACAGGGCGGACAGATACGCAGTATTTT. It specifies CASSRTGRTDTQYF.